Detailed here is one T cell receptor (beta chain). Its antigen is not identified. Germline CDR1 reads SGHNT; CDR2 reads YYREEE (reference sequence). CDR3 length: 12 residues. V shed 3 bases, J shed 6 bases, and the junction held 2 bases outside the gene matches. The record originates from a study of cytomegalovirus exposure and HLA in healthy donors. General observations from the study: Cytomegalovirus association was listed for 164 TCR beta chains. Among the CMV-associated chains, three were confirmed in vitro as specific for CMV antigens. Most observed TCR sequences were rare, whereas some public TCRs were detected in many donors.

The donors were members of the validation cohort, which comprised 120 subjects and was separate from the first cohort of 666 subjects. The protocol was immunoSEQ multiplex PCR, while the TCRdb copy is restricted to in-frame clones and leaves out a portion. The data hold around 93,000 clones, with 85% observed a single time. This TCR came from a man aged 18 to 29 in good health and CMV-seropositive. Sequencing was done on a sample of PBMCs. The V gene is TRBV5-4, the J gene TRBJ1-2; 7 nucleotides match TRBD1. The CDR3 sequence is CASSWQGDGYTF. The CDR3 bases are TGTGCCAGCAGCTGGCAGGGGGATGGCTACACCTTC.